This TCR beta chain was sequenced for a study of technical replicates of blood from a handful of donors (dated 2017 in TCRdb). The library came from the immunoSEQ multiplex PCR assay. Here the immuneACCESS table is served through TCRdb, limited to in-frame sequences with V and J called. Missing clones are a known gap in these copies; in checked studies unresolved V genes cover under half, and the rest lacks a known reason. This sample is represented by under 90,000 clones; 85% to 95% of them were singletons. Of the sample, 0.2% to 0.3% is held by the ten largest clones. On this clone: Its target antigen remains unknown. Base qualities are not at hand, and no much larger clone is one base apart.

CDR1 SGHDT and CDR2 YYEEEE were looked up in the germline V gene. Trimming takes 3 bases off V and 7 bases off J; junction bases not matched to a gene: 2. The CDR3, from cysteine to phenylalanine, totals 13 residues. The entry retains the CDR3 DNA only, 39 bases that are in frame from base 1. The source is a human donor in good health. The chain is assembled from TRBV5-6 and TRBJ2-2; the central 8 bases match TRBD2. Sample: T cells isolated from PBMCs. The DNA is TGTGCCAGCAGCTCGGGGGGGTACGGGGAGCTGTTTTTT. The encoded protein is CASSSGGYGELFF. Beyond the CDR3, the reference TRBV5-6 and TRBJ2-2 genes provide the residues; the full variable domain reads: DAGVTQSPTHLIKTRGQQVTLRCSPKSGHDTVSWYQQALGQGPQFIFQYYEEEERQRGNFPDRFSGHQFPNYSSELNVNALLLGDSALYLCASSSGGYGELFFGEGSRLTVL.